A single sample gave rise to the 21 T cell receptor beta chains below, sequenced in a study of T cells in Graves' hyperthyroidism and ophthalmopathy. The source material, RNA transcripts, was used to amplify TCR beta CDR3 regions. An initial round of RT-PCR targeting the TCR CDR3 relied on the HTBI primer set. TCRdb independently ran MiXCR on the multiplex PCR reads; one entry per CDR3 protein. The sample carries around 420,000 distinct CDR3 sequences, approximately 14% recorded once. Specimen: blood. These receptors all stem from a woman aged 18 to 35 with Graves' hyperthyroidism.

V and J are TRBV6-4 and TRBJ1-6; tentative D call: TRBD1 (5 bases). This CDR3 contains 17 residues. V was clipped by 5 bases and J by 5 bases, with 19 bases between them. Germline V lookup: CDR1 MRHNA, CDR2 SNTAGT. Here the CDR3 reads CASSYVGTINNNSPLHF. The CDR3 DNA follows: TGTGCCAGCAGTTACGTCGGGACTATTAATAATAATTCACCCCTCCACTTT.

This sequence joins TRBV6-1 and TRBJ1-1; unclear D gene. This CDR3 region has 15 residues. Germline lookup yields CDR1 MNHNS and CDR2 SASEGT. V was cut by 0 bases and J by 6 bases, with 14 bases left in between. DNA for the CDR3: TGTGCCAGCAGTGAAGCTAGTCAGGCTTACGCTGAAGCTTTCTTT. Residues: CASSEASQAYAEAFF.

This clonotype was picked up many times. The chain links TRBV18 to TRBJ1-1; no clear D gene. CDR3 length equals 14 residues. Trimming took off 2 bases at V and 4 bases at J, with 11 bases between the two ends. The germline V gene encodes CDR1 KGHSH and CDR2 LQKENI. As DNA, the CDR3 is TGTGCCAGCTCACCATTCGAGGGTGGCACTGAAGCTTTCTTT. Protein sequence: CASSPFEGGTEAFF.

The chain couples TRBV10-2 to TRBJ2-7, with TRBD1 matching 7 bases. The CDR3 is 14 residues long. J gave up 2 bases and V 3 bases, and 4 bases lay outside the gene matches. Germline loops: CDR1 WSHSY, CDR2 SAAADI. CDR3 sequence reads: CASSDRGKTYEQYF. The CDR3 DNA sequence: TGCGCCAGCAGTGACAGGGGGAAGACCTACGAGCAGTACTTC.

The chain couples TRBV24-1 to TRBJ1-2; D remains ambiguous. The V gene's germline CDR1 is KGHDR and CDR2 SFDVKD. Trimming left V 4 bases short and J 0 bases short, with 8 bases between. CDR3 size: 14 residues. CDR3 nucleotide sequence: TGTGCCACCAGTGACGCTACAACTAACTATGGCTACACCTTC. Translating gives CATSDATTNYGYTF.

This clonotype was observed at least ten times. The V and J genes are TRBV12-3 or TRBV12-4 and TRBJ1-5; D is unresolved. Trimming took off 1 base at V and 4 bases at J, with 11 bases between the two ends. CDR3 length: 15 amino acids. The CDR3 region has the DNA TGTGCCAGCAGTTTAGGTCGTCCTTCTAATCAGCCCCAGCATTTT. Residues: CASSLGRPSNQPQHF.

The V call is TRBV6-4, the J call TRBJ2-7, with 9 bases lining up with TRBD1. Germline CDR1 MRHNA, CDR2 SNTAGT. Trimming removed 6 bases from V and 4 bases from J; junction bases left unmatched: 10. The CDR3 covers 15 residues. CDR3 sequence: CASREPGTGQYEQYF. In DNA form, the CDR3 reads TGTGCCAGCAGGGAACCCGGGACAGGGCAGTACGAGCAGTACTTC.

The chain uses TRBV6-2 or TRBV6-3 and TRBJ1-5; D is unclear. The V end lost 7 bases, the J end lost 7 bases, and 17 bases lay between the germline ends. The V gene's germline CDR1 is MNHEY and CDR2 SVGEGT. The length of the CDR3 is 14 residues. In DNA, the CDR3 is TGTGCCAGCACTGCTGTCAGCAATCGCCAGCCCCAGCATTTT. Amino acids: CASTAVSNRQPQHF.

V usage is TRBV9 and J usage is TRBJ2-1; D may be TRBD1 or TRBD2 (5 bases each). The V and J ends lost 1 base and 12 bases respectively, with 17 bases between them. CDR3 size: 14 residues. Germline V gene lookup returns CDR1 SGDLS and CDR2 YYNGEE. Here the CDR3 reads CASSVKLSEGSQFF. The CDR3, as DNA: TGTGCCAGCAGCGTAAAATTATCTGAGGGGTCGCAGTTCTTC. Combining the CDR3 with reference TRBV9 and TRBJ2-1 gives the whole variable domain DSGVTQTPKHLITATGQRVTLRCSPRSGDLSVYWYQQSLDQGLQFLIQYYNGEERAKGNILERFSAQQFPDLHSELNLSSLELGDSALYFCASSVKLSEGSQFFGPGTRLTVL.

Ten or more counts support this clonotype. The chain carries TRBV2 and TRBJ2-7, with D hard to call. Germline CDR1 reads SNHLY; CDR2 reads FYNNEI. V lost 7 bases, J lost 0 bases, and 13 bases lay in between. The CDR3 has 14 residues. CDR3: CASKDYESSYEQYF. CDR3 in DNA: TGTGCCAGCAAGGATTACGAAAGCTCCTACGAGCAGTACTTC.

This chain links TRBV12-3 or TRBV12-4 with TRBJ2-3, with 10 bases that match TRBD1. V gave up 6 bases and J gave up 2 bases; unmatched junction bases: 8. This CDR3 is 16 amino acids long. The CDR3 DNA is TGTGCCAGCAGGCTTTTGGGACAGGGGTACACAGATACGCAGTATTTT. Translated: CASRLLGQGYTDTQYF.

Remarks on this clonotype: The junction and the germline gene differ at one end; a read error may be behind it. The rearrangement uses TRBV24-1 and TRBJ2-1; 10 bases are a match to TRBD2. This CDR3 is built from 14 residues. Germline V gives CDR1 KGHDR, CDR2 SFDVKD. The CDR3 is CAPSPSGSTNEQFF. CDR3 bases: TGTGCCCCCAGCCCTAGCGGGAGTACTAATGAGCAGTTCTTC.

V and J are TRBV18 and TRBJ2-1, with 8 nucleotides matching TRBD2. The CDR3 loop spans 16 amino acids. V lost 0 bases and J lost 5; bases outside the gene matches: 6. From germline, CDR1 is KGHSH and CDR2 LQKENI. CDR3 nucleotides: TGTGCCAGCTCACCACCGGTCGGGACTAGTGACAATGAGCAGTTCTTC. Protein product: CASSPPVGTSDNEQFF.

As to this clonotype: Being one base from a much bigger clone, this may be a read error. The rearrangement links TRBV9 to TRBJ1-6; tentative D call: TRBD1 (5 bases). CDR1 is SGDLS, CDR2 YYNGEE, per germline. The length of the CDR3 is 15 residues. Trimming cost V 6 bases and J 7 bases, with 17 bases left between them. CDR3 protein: CASIAFAGENSPLHF. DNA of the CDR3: TGTGCCAGCATCGCCTTCGCGGGGGAGAATTCACCCCTCCACTTT.

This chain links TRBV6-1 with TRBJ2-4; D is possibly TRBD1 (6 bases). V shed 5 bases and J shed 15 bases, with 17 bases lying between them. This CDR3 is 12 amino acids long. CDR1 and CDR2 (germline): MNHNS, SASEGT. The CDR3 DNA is TGTGCCAGCAGTCCGACGACAGGAGGTCCGTACTTC. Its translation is CASSPTTGGPYF.

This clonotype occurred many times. CDR3 coding DNA: TGTGCCAGCAGGCGTTCACAGGGGAGCTCCTATAATTCACCCCTCCACTTT. Translated, it gives CASRRSQGSSYNSPLHF. V and J are TRBV11-1 and TRBJ1-6, with 7 bases that match TRBD1. V gave up 6 bases and J gave up 0 bases; unmatched junction bases: 8. This CDR3 region has 17 residues. Germline lookup yields CDR1 SGHAT and CDR2 FQDESV (reference sequence).

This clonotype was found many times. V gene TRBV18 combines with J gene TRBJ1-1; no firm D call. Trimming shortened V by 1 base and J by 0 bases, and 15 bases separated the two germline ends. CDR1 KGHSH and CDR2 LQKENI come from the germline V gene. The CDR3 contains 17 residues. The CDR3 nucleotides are TGTGCCAGCTCACCACGCGCCTGGACCTCCATGAACACTGAAGCTTTCTTT. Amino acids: CASSPRAWTSMNTEAFF.

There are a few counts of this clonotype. CDR3 residues: CASSPLTGEDTEAFF. The CDR3 bases are TGTGCCAGCAGCCCCTTGACAGGGGAGGACACTGAAGCTTTCTTT. The chain joins TRBV3-2 to TRBJ1-1; the listed D gene, TRBD1, was not tested against the DNA. TRBV3-2 is tagged as a pseudogene. The CDR3 is 15 amino acids.

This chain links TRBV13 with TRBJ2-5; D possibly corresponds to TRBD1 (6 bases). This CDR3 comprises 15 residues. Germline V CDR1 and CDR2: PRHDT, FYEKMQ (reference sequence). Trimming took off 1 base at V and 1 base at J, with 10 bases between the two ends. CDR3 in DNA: TGTGCCAGCAGCTTAGTCCGCAGGGGCCAAGAGACCCAGTACTTC. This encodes CASSLVRRGQETQYF.

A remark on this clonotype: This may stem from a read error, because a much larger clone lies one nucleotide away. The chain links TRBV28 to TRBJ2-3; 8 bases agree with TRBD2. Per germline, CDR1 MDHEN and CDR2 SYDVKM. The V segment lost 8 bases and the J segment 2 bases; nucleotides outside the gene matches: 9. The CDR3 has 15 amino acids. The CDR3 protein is CASENSGIYTDTQYF. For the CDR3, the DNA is TGTGCCAGCGAGAATAGCGGGATCTACACAGATACGCAGTATTTT. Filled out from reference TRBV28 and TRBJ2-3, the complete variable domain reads DVKVTQSSRYLVKRTGEKVFLECVQDMDHENMFWYRQDPGLGLRLIYFSYDVKMKEKGDIPEGYSVSREKKERFSLILESASTNQTSMYLCASENSGIYTDTQYFGPGTRLTVL.

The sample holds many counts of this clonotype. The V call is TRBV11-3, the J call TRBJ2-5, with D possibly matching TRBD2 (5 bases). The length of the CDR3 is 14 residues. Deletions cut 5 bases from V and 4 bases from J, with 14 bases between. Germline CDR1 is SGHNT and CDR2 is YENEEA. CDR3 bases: TGTGCCAGCAGCGGTCGTCCGGGATCAGAGACCCAGTACTTC. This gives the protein CASSGRPGSETQYF.